This TCR beta chain originates from a study of T-cell memory formation after mild COVID-19. Details on this clonotype: Its antigen is currently unknown.

Study-wide results and caveats: CD4/CD8 balance characterized clones contracting day 15 to 85, and CD4+ skew characterized later expanders. CD4+ contracting clones lay mainly in CM and EM, CD8+ ones in EMRA.

The germline CDR1 and CDR2 sequences are LGHNA and YSLEER. Trimming removed 1 base from V and 5 bases from J, with 11 bases in between. This CDR3 region has 14 residues. Each CDR3 protein gets one entry after TCRdb re-called the 5' RACE reads with MiXCR. This sample carries about 100,000 distinct CDR3 sequences, around 10% of them seen once, and the ten largest clones take around 39%. V usage is TRBV4-3 and J usage is TRBJ1-2; no definite D call. The source of this sequence is a man in his late teens or twenties who had mild COVID-19 (a few samples of this study predate the infection). Cell type and time point are not known. Material for sequencing was PBMCs or a T cell subset sorted from them (not recorded which). The CDR3 nucleotides are TGCGCCAGCAGCCAAGGAGCCTTCGAGTATGGCTACACCTTC. It is translated as CASSQGAFEYGYTF.